Listed below are T cell receptor beta chains from one sample, sequenced in a study of monozygotic twins with inflammatory bowel disease. TCRdb derives one entry per CDR3 protein from the 5' RACE reads, leaving out DNA. The sample data list fewer than 400,000 distinct CDR3 sequences. Sequenced: blood. The receptors derive from a human donor with ulcerative colitis or Crohn's disease, or a healthy co-twin of an affected twin (not recorded which). Both conserved end residues are part of each CDR3.

cdr3_aa j_call v_call
CASSEGAPDPYEQYF TRBJ2-7 TRBV10-2
CASSPIVGQGSEAFF TRBJ1-1 TRBV18
CAAGTANTGELFF TRBJ2-2 TRBV24-1
CASRPGQQGHSVYF TRBJ2-4 TRBV7-2
CASNLQGARETQYF TRBJ2-5 TRBV28
CASIPSADTQYF TRBJ2-3 TRBV6-1
CASSQAPGLEKLFF TRBJ1-4 TRBV4-2
CASSRIRDSPLHF TRBJ1-6 TRBV18
CASSLTGYSQYF TRBJ2-7 TRBV12-3/TRBV12-4
CASSLGIYEQYF TRBJ2-7 TRBV28
CSVVAVPNQPQHF TRBJ1-5 TRBV29-1
CASRQQNEKLFF TRBJ1-4 TRBV5-1
CSVSGSSDNEQFF TRBJ2-1 TRBV20-1
CASSLASGGYYNEQFF TRBJ2-1 TRBV5-1
CASSLVGTGGPDTQYF TRBJ2-3 TRBV7-2
CASSQEISRYFNNSPLHF TRBJ1-6 TRBV4-3
CAISEEQGFPSYNEQFF TRBJ2-1 TRBV10-3
CSARVAGGPLSGANVLTF TRBJ2-6 TRBV20-1
CASSLVEGVYNEQFF TRBJ2-1 TRBV5-1
CASSRGYSPLHF TRBJ1-6 TRBV9
CASSATGASGGLHF TRBJ1-6 TRBV11-2
CASSAGQNYGYTF TRBJ1-2 TRBV12-3/TRBV12-4
CAISRTGPNYGYTF TRBJ1-2 TRBV10-3
CASSSGLAGGPNNEQFF TRBJ2-1 TRBV7-3
CASSLEATHRSGEQYF TRBJ2-7 TRBV7-6
CASSLVPGANYGYTF TRBJ1-2 TRBV13
CASSLGLFTSATYEQYF TRBJ2-7 TRBV13
CATSEVTSGSQDEQFF TRBJ2-1 TRBV24-1
CASSDPALGANVLTF TRBJ2-6 TRBV25-1
CAINGDSNQPQDF TRBJ1-5 TRBV10-3
CASSFPPWIGGFGRDEQFF TRBJ2-1 TRBV5-1
CASSIQEGKGYTF TRBJ1-2 TRBV12-3/TRBV12-4
CASSTGTGKETQYF TRBJ2-5 TRBV5-1
CASSQEDRGPVYEQYF TRBJ2-7 TRBV3-1
CASSPGTVYGYTF TRBJ1-2 TRBV18
CASRRGIANEQYF TRBJ2-7 TRBV5-6
CAGSLWDTYEQYF TRBJ2-7 TRBV3-1
CASGRQDYYEQYF TRBJ2-7 TRBV27
CASSHGSYTGTDNEQFF TRBJ2-1 TRBV28
CSAGDSQETQYF TRBJ2-5 TRBV29-1
CASSRDDLQYEQYF TRBJ2-7 TRBV12-3/TRBV12-4
CASSQEGHSNEQFF TRBJ2-1 TRBV3-1
CASSLSAGGGEQYF TRBJ2-7 TRBV12-3/TRBV12-4
CASSFHRSSNQPQHF TRBJ1-5 TRBV6-2/TRBV6-3
CAIRGLAGKGAQYF TRBJ2-7 TRBV10-3
CATSRNRISNQPQHF TRBJ1-5 TRBV15
CSVGRQAQNTGELFF TRBJ2-2 TRBV29-1
CASNKGPSYNEQFF TRBJ2-1 TRBV5-1
CSVKGGNQPQHF TRBJ1-5 TRBV29-1
CASSPQGSPETQYF TRBJ2-5 TRBV6-2/TRBV6-3
CAWRQLAKNIQYF TRBJ2-4 TRBV30
CASSSRGLGSNQPQHF TRBJ1-5 TRBV5-6
CTSSAVGAGGSYEQFF TRBJ2-1 TRBV7-2
CATWTATNEKLFF TRBJ1-4 TRBV6-5
CASSLGQSYNEQFF TRBJ2-1 TRBV7-2
CATSDYREGEKLFF TRBJ1-4 TRBV24-1